The 3 T cell receptor beta chains in this list originate from one sample, sequenced in a study of vaccination and CD4 T cells after COVID-19. Oncomine TCR Beta short-read sequencing was applied to DNA from cultured CD4+ T cells. TCRdb reprocessed the PCR reads via MiXCR and lists one record per CDR3 protein. Counted here are around 12,000 distinct CDR3 sequences, approximately 76% occurring once; the ten biggest clones make up 20% to 25%. Their recognized antigens are unknown. Sample treatment: roughly 11-day PBMC culture with coronavirus spike peptide pools or control peptides (ViraFEST assay). The specimen sequenced was CD4+ T cells from blood, cultured in vitro. All receptors come from a human donor who had recovered from COVID-19.

This clonotype was counted only a few times. This rearrangement joins TRBV20-1 to TRBJ1-5; D remains unclear. The CDR3 length is 14 residues. The germline CDR1 and CDR2 sequences are DFQATT and SNEGSKA (reference sequence). The germline V and J ends were trimmed by 4 bases and 0 bases, with 10 bases remaining between them. The CDR3 DNA is TGCAGTGCTATATACGTGAATAGCAATCAGCCCCAGCATTTT. It yields the protein CSAIYVNSNQPQHF.

The V gene is TRBV6-2 or TRBV6-3, the J gene TRBJ1-5, with D maybe TRBD1 (5 bases). The germline V gene encodes CDR1 MNHEY and CDR2 SVGEGT. Trimming shortened V by 10 bases and J by 1 base, and 17 bases separated the two germline ends. This CDR3 is 15 amino acids long. The CDR3 DNA sequence: TGTGCCACGCGCAGGGTTGATGGCAGCAATCAGCCCCAGCATTTT. It translates to CATRRVDGSNQPQHF.

The gene calls are TRBV19 and TRBJ2-1, with TRBD1 as a possible D gene (5 bases). The CDR3 runs 15 residues. Trimming left V 7 bases short and J 2 bases short, with 15 bases between. CDR1 and CDR2 (germline): LNHDA, SQIVND (reference sequence). CDR3 residues: CASNFGRATYNEQFF. In DNA, the CDR3 is TGTGCCAGTAATTTCGGCAGGGCTACCTACAATGAGCAGTTCTTC.